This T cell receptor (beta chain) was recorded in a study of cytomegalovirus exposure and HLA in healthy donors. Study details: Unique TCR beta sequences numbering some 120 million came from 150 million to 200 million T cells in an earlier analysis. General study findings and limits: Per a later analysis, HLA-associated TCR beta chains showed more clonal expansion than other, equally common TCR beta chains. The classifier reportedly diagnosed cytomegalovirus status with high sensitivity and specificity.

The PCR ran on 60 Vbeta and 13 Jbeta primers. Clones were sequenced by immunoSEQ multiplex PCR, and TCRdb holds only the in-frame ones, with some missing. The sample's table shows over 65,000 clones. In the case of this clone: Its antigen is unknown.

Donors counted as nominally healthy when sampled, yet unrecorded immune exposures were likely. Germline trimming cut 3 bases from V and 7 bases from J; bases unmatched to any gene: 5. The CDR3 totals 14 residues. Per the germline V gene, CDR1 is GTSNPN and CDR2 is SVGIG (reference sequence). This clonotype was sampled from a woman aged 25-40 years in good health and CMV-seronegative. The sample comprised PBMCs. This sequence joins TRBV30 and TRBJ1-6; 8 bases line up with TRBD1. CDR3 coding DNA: TGTGCCTGGAGCACGGGACAGGAAAATTCACCCCTCCACTTT. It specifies CAWSTGQENSPLHF.